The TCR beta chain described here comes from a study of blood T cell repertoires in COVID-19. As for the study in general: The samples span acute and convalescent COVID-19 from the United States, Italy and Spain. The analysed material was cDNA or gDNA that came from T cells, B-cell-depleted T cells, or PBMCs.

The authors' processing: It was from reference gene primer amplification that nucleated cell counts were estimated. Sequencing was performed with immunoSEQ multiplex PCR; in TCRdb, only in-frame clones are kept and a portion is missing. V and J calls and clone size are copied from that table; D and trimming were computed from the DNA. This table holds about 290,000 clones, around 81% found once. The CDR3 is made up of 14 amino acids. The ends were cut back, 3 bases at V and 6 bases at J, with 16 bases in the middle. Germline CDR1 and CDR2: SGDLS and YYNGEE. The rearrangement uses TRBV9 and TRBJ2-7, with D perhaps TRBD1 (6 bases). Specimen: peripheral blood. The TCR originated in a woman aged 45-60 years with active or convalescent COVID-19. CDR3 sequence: CASSALTGMGEQYF. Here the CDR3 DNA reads TGTGCCAGCAGCGCCCTAACAGGGATGGGCGAGCAGTACTTC.